This TCR beta chain is from a study of blood T cell repertoires in COVID-19. Study context: The study drew acute and convalescent COVID-19 samples from the United States, Italy and Spain. Sample material is recorded as cDNA or gDNA derived from T cells, B-cell-depleted T cells, or PBMCs.

This clone was seen a single time. The germline CDR1 and CDR2 sequences are LNHDA and SQIVND (reference sequence). The germline V and J ends were trimmed by 5 bases and 0 bases, with 10 bases remaining between them. This CDR3 contains 14 residues. The authors' processing: Reference gene primer amplification yielded estimated nucleated cell counts. Libraries were prepared by immunoSEQ multiplex PCR; TCRdb keeps only in-frame clonotypes and omits some of them. That table furnishes V, J and clone size, whereas the DNA furnished D and trimming. Of roughly 40,000 clones listed, about 90% are singletons. The sequenced sample was peripheral blood. This receptor was taken from a woman aged 40 to 55 with acute or convalescent COVID-19. This chain joins TRBV19 and TRBJ1-1, with D possibly being TRBD1 (5 bases). This chain's CDR3 is CASSVTTVNTEAFF. The CDR3, as DNA: TGTGCCAGTAGTGTCACGACAGTGAACACTGAAGCTTTCTTT.